One sample yielded the 14 T cell receptor beta chains listed below, sequenced in a study of beta chain features in type 1 diabetes. Study-wide points: TCRB CDR3s from Type 1 diabetes patients were moderately but significantly shorter in all four CD4+ subsets.

Their specific antigens are unknown. The isolated RNA, all of it, was reverse transcribed, so expressed TCRB transcripts were what got sequenced. The data were produced by immunoSEQ multiplex PCR, yet TCRdb's version contains in-frame clones alone and is incomplete. The sample contains 120,000 to 150,000 clones, about 13% of which appear only once. Sequencing was done on a sample of central memory CD4+ T cells from blood. The receptors here all came from a man aged 18 to 30 with type 1 diabetes.

This chain joins TRBV7-6 and TRBJ2-7; no clear D gene. V shed 2 bases and J shed 0 bases, with 8 bases lying between them. The CDR3 has 14 residues. Germline CDR1 and CDR2: SGHVS and FNYEAQ. CDR3: CASSLLPLSYEQYF. For the CDR3, the DNA is TGTGCCAGCAGCTTACTGCCTCTCTCCTACGAGCAGTACTTC.

The sample holds a few counts of this clone. The chain employs TRBV30 and TRBJ2-5; D tentatively reads TRBD1 or TRBD2 (5 bases each). Germline assignment: CDR1 GTSNPN and CDR2 SVGIG (reference sequence). Deletions cut 0 bases from V and 1 base from J, with 9 bases between. The CDR3 sequence is 14 residues long. CDR3 protein: CAWSVGGSQETQYF. The CDR3 nucleotides read TGTGCCTGGAGTGTTGGGGGTTCCCAAGAGACCCAGTACTTC.

There are a few counts of this clone. This chain connects TRBV19 to TRBJ2-3; weak D call: TRBD1 (8 bases). The CDR3 loop spans 16 amino acids. V shed 5 bases and J shed 8 bases, with 23 bases lying between them. Germline V gene sequence: CDR1 LNHDA, CDR2 SQIVND (reference sequence). CDR3 in DNA: TGTGCCAGTAGTGCCTACAGGGGGGGCGTACAGTCTACGCAGTATTTT. This gives the protein CASSAYRGGVQSTQYF.

This clone was detected only a few times. This chain connects TRBV6-5 to TRBJ2-1, with TRBD2 matching 12 bases. Trimming at V came to 6 bases and at J to 4 bases, leaving 1 base not matched to a gene. CDR3 length: 14 amino acids. Looked up from germline, CDR1 is MNHEY and CDR2 is SVGAGI. CDR3 region: CASRTSGGYNEQFF. The CDR3 DNA sequence: TGTGCCAGCAGAACTAGCGGGGGGTACAATGAGCAGTTCTTC.

This clone was recorded many times. V usage is TRBV5-4 and J usage is TRBJ2-5; 9 bases agree with TRBD1. This CDR3 is 14 amino acids long. J gave up 5 bases and V 3 bases, and 5 bases lay outside the gene matches. Per the germline V gene, CDR1 is SGHNT and CDR2 is YYREEE (reference sequence). The CDR3 DNA reads as TGTGCCAGCAGCTCACAGGGGGCGCGGGAGACCCAGTACTTC. Its translation: CASSSQGARETQYF.

In its sample, this clone was seen many times. The rearrangement links TRBV27 to TRBJ2-7, with 7 bases fitting TRBD1. Trimming removed 5 bases from V and 1 base from J; junction bases left unmatched: 2. The germline V gene has CDR1 MNHEY and CDR2 SMNVEV (reference sequence). There are 13 residues in the CDR3. This chain's CDR3 is CASSTDRSYEQYF. The CDR3 DNA follows: TGTGCCAGCAGTACGGACAGGTCCTACGAGCAGTACTTC.

The rearrangement links TRBV7-2 to TRBJ1-1; TRBD1 aligns across 7 bases. Trimming cost V 7 bases and J 5 bases; bases outside gene matches: 13. Germline-derived CDR1 and CDR2 are SGHTA and FQGNSA. CDR3 length equals 15 residues. CDR3 protein: CASTPRQGKLTEAFF. CDR3 nucleotides: TGTGCCAGCACCCCGAGACAGGGAAAGTTGACTGAAGCTTTCTTT.

J is TRBJ2-7 and V is TRBV18, with D hard to call. Trimming pared 8 bases from V and 3 bases from J, leaving 11 bases between. The CDR3 totals 12 residues. CDR1 and CDR2 (germline): KGHSH, LQKENI. CDR3 in DNA: TGTGCCAGCCGCCGTTCAGACTACGAGCAGTACTTC. Protein product: CASRRSDYEQYF. The variable domain in full, completed from reference TRBV18 and TRBJ2-7, reads NAGVMQNPRHLVRRRGQEARLRCSPMKGHSHVYWYRQLPEEGLKFMVYLQKENIIDESGMPKERFSAEFPKEGPSILRIQQVVRGDSAAYFCASRRSDYEQYFGPGTRLTVT.

This clone was seen more than once but under ten times. V and J are TRBV30 and TRBJ2-2; D uncertain. This CDR3 region has 12 residues. The germline CDR1 and CDR2 sequences are GTSNPN and SVGIG (reference sequence). V was clipped by 4 bases and J by 5 bases, with 8 bases between them. The CDR3 is CAWTLRTGELFF. In nucleotides, the CDR3 is TGTGCCTGGACTCTAAGGACCGGGGAGCTGTTTTTT.

This clone was picked up a small number of times. The same CDR3 is also encoded by other DNA sequences in this sample. The chain joins TRBV28 to TRBJ1-1, with D hard to call. The V gene's germline CDR1 is MDHEN and CDR2 SYDVKM. This CDR3 has 12 amino acids. The V end lost 7 bases, the J end lost 2 bases, and 8 bases lay between the germline ends. The CDR3 here is CASTRFNTEAFF. CDR3 nucleotide sequence: TGTGCCAGCACCCGGTTTAACACTGAAGCTTTCTTT.

The rearrangement joins TRBV7-3 to TRBJ2-1; 8 bases align to TRBD1. The junction had 10 bases not matched to a gene; V was cut back by 5 bases and J by 7 bases. The CDR3 sequence is 15 residues long. Per germline, CDR1 SGHTA and CDR2 FQGTGA. The DNA for the CDR3 is TGTGCCAGCAGCCCCGGACAGGGTAGGGGGAATGAGCAGTTCTTC. Translation gives CASSPGQGRGNEQFF.

This clone has only a few counts. The V gene is TRBV29-1, the J gene TRBJ1-5; 10 bases map to TRBD1. CDR1 and CDR2 (germline): SQVTM, ANQGSEA. The length of the CDR3 is 12 residues. With 6 bases clipped from V and 6 bases from J, the junction kept 2 bases outside the gene matches. The CDR3: CSVGQGGQPQHF. CDR3 sequence (DNA): TGCAGCGTCGGACAGGGGGGTCAGCCCCAGCATTTT.

The rearrangement uses TRBV27 and TRBJ2-5; D gene unclear. The CDR3 has 15 amino acids. The V and J ends lost 4 bases and 2 bases respectively, with 14 bases between them. The V gene's germline CDR1 is MNHEY and CDR2 SMNVEV (reference sequence). As DNA, the CDR3 is TGTGCCAGCAGTTCCCCGAGCGAGCCACAAGAGACCCAGTACTTC. Residues: CASSSPSEPQETQYF.

The DNA for the CDR3 is TGTGCCAGCAGCCAAGATTCCAGCGGGGTCACAGATACGCAGTATTTT. Protein sequence: CASSQDSSGVTDTQYF. V usage is TRBV4-2 and J usage is TRBJ2-3; TRBD2 agrees at 7 bases. V was clipped by 0 bases and J by 2 bases; unmatched bases: 5. This CDR3 is 16 amino acids long. Germline CDR1 is LGHNA and CDR2 is YNFKEQ.